The text below deals with one TCR beta chain. Its antigen is undetermined. The data belong to a study of T cell responses to AZD1222 COVID-19 vaccine. Whole-study context: It was second doses at about 4 or about 12 weeks that were pooled. Regarding the study as a whole: Reports indicate that nearly half of spike-specific TCRs are directed at unmutated variant regions. Along spike, vaccine-associated CD4 TCRs were found throughout, with dominance at 160-218 and 743-854. Donors skewed white British and female; clonal diversity was possibly underestimated.

TCRdb's table, derived via immunoSEQ multiplex PCR, lists solely in-frame clones and lacks some. The sample includes 150,000 or so clones, 80% to 95% seen only once; the top ten take approximately 4.7%. CDR1 is SQVTM, CDR2 ANQGSEA, per germline. This CDR3 is 11 amino acids long. Trimming took off 4 bases at V and 6 bases at J, with 8 bases between the two ends. This chain uses TRBV29-1 with TRBJ2-3; D not certain. The starting material was peripheral blood, obtained on day 0 of AZD1222 vaccination. The clonotype originates from an adult in good health. This chain's CDR3 is CSVAPMDTQYF. The CDR3 nucleotides are TGCAGCGTTGCGCCTATGGATACGCAGTATTTT.